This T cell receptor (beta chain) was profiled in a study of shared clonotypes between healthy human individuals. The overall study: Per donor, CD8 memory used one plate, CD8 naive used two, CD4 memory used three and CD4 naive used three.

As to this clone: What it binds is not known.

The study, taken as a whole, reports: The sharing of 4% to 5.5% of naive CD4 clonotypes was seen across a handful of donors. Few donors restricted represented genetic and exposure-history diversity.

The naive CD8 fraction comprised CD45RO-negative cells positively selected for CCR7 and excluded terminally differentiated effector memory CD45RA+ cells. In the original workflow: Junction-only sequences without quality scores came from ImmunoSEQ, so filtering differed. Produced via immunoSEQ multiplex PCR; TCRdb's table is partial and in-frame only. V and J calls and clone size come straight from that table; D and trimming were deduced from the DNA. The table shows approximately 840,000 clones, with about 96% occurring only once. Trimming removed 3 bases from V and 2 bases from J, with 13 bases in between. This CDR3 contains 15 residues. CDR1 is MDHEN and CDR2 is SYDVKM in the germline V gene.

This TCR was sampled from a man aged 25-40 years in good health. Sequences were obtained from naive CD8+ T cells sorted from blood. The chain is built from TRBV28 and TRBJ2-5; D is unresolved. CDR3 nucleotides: TGTGCCAGCAGTTTTCAGGAAAGCGAGCAAGAGACCCAGTACTTC. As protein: CASSFQESEQETQYF.